This is a list of T cell receptor beta chains from one sample in a study of cytomegalovirus exposure and HLA in healthy donors. Using immunoSEQ multiplex PCR, the repertoire was profiled, and TCRdb retains in-frame clones only, with some absent. The sample yields about 130,000 clones, 74% seen once. What was sequenced was PBMCs. These receptors were collected from a male donor in good health and CMV-seronegative. CDR3s include the opening cysteine and the closing phenylalanine or tryptophan. Fields, in order: J gene, V gene, CDR3 protein.

TRBJ2-5 | TRBV28 | CASSHMVRRSETQYF
TRBJ1-5 | TRBV12-1 | CASSFDRVGQPQHF
TRBJ2-1 | TRBV30 | CAWSVRAGGPYNEQFF
TRBJ2-7 | TRBV28 | CASTRLAATYEQYF
TRBJ1-5 | TRBV2 | CASSEQSNQPQHF
TRBJ1-6 | TRBV6-1 | CASSEARPYNSPLHF
TRBJ2-3 | TRBV27 | CASSPRGASTDTQYF
TRBJ1-3 | TRBV5-1 | CASSQVLFGADRPGNTIYF
TRBJ2-5 | TRBV7-8 | CASSFRPTSGDPRETQYF
TRBJ2-5 | TRBV19 | CASSWGLAEGETQYF
TRBJ2-7 | TRBV19 | CASSIATITYEQYF
TRBJ2-2 | TRBV4-3 | CASSQGTIQGELFF
TRBJ1-1 | TRBV5-8 | CASSWYRGLDTEAFF
TRBJ1-1 | TRBV18 | CASSPPETGNTEAFF
TRBJ2-1 | TRBV29-1 | CSVEGGGRAYNEQFF
TRBJ2-1 | TRBV5-1 | CASSPQAGVFLNEQFF
TRBJ2-3 | TRBV2 | CASIAGAGGPDTQYF
TRBJ1-2 | TRBV29-1 | CSVETGNYGYTF
TRBJ2-1 | TRBV9 | CASSVELETSSYNEQFF
TRBJ2-5 | TRBV29-1 | CSVEGLAGEETQYF
TRBJ2-2 | TRBV18 | CASSPDSLGELFF
TRBJ1-3 | TRBV5-4 | CASSLRSGTGGGNTIYF
TRBJ2-3 | TRBV5-1 | CASSAGTTTDTQYF
TRBJ2-5 | TRBV7-9 | CASSLGSQGVQETQYF
TRBJ2-7 | TRBV11-2 | CASSGRTGGFRSEQYF
TRBJ2-2 | TRBV2 | CASTTTGARTTGELFF